This T cell receptor (beta chain) was recorded in a study of shared clonotypes between healthy human individuals. Investigators spread the genomic DNA of each subset evenly over several immunoSEQ plates. Each replicate PCR on the sorted subsets used 200 ng DNA (around 30,000 T cell genomes). Assay used: immunoSEQ multiplex PCR; TCRdb lists only in-frame clones, some missing. This sample carries some 2,000,000 clones, 90% to 96% of them seen once, and the ten largest clones take roughly 0.13%. Sequenced sample: naive CD4+ T cells sorted from blood. Indicated subset: CD45RA+ positively selected. The sequence was obtained from a young man in good health.

The CDR3 reads CASSGRQGSTDTQYF. DNA for the CDR3: TGTGCCAGCAGCGGCCGACAGGGCAGCACAGATACGCAGTATTTT. The J gene is TRBJ2-3, the V gene TRBV7-8, with 7 bases identical to TRBD1. Germline CDR1 and CDR2: SGHVS and FQNEAQ. CDR3 length: 15 residues. The V gene end was trimmed by 5 bases and the J gene end by 0 bases; junction bases not matched to a gene: 5.